The 25 T cell receptor beta chains given below trace back to one sample, sequenced in a study of OX40 agonist ivuxolimab in advanced cancers. Measured with immunoSEQ multiplex PCR; TCRdb has only the in-frame clones, and not every one. The table shows under 95,000 clones, with roughly 89% occurring only once. Specimen: CD4+ or CD8+ T cells sorted from blood, collected in a trial of the OX40 agonist ivuxolimab. Receptors originate from an adult with an advanced solid tumor such as melanoma, head and neck, liver or kidney cancer.

Points on this clone: Other DNA sequences in the same sample also yield this CDR3. The rearrangement uses TRBV5-1 and TRBJ1-4; D is uncertain. This CDR3 region has 14 residues. V was cut by 4 bases and J by 4 bases, with 11 bases left in between. Germline V gene sequence: CDR1 SGHRS, CDR2 YFSETQ. CDR3 loop: CASSGGGSNEKLFF. DNA of the CDR3: TGCGCCAGCAGCGGAGGAGGGAGTAATGAAAAACTGTTTTTT.

This clone was observed once. The genes are TRBV4-1 and TRBJ2-7; the D gene is possibly TRBD2 (5 bases). Germline-derived CDR1 and CDR2 are MGHRA and YSYEKL. V gave up 1 base and J gave up 5 bases, with 12 bases separating them. The length of the CDR3 is 14 residues. CDR3 protein: CASSQVNGVHEQYF. The CDR3 coding sequence is TGCGCCAGCAGCCAAGTAAACGGGGTGCACGAGCAGTACTTC.

The rearrangement uses TRBV5-1 and TRBJ2-1, with 7 bases matching TRBD1. CDR3 length equals 15 residues. Germline CDR1 reads SGHRS; CDR2 reads YFSETQ. The V segment lost 1 base and the J segment 4 bases; nucleotides outside the gene matches: 5. CDR3 nucleotides: TGCGCCAGCAGCTTGCTTAAGGGGGCTTACAATGAGCAGTTCTTC. As protein: CASSLLKGAYNEQFF.

There are a few counts of this clone. The CDR3 loop is CATSRTQETQYF. CDR3 DNA sequence: TGTGCCACCAGCAGAACCCAAGAGACCCAGTACTTC. This chain links TRBV15 with TRBJ2-5; D is unresolved. Germline V lookup: CDR1 LNHNV, CDR2 YYDKDF (reference sequence). The V end was cut by 2 bases, the J end by 1 base, with 2 bases between. CDR3 length: 12 residues.

The chain has TRBV5-1 and TRBJ2-1, with D unresolved. V lost 5 bases, J lost 1 base, and 13 bases lay in between. This CDR3 is built from 15 residues. Germline values: CDR1 SGHRS, CDR2 YFSETQ. In nucleotides, the CDR3 is TGCGCCAGCAGAGAACGACCGACTTCCTACAATGAGCAGTTCTTC. It translates to CASRERPTSYNEQFF.

With regard to this clone: In the same sample, other DNA sequences code for this CDR3. J is TRBJ1-5 and V is TRBV6-5; the D is unclear. Germline CDR1 MNHEY, CDR2 SVGAGI. V lost 0 bases to trimming and J lost 1 base, with 1 base between them. The CDR3 contains 13 residues. This CDR3 is CASSYSSNQPQHF. The CDR3 region has the DNA TGTGCCAGCAGTTACTCCAGCAATCAGCCCCAGCATTTT.

This chain links TRBV4-1 with TRBJ2-1, with 7 bases lining up with TRBD2. Germline CDR1 MGHRA, CDR2 YSYEKL. CDR3 length equals 16 residues. Losses at the gene ends were 0 bases for V and 2 bases for J; bases not matched to a gene: 4. The CDR3 loop is CASSQEAGFAYNEQFF. The CDR3 DNA follows: TGCGCCAGCAGCCAAGAAGCGGGATTCGCCTACAATGAGCAGTTCTTC.

Only a few counts were recorded for this clone. This rearrangement joins TRBV11-2 to TRBJ2-2; D gene unclear. CDR3 size: 14 residues. Germline CDR1 and CDR2: SGHAT and FQNNGV. Trimming shortened V by 7 bases and J by 0 bases, and 9 bases separated the two germline ends. CDR3: CASNPSPNTGELFF. The CDR3 DNA sequence: TGTGCCAGCAACCCCTCCCCGAACACCGGGGAGCTGTTTTTT.

The chain carries TRBV10-3 and TRBJ1-4; TRBD1 agrees at 9 bases. Per germline, CDR1 ENHRY and CDR2 SYGVKD. V dropped 3 bases and J dropped 7; count of bases not matched to a gene: 9. The CDR3 loop spans 16 amino acids. The DNA for the CDR3 is TGTGCCATCAGTGAAGTCGGAGGACAGGGGAGTGAAAAACTGTTTTTT. It encodes CAISEVGGQGSEKLFF.

V gene TRBV7-3 combines with J gene TRBJ1-1, with unresolved D. The CDR3 spans 14 residues. The germline V gene has CDR1 SGHTA and CDR2 FQGTGA. The germline V and J ends were trimmed by 3 bases and 0 bases, with 8 bases remaining between them. The CDR3 loop reads CASSLQIMNTEAFF. In DNA form, the CDR3 reads TGTGCCAGCAGCTTGCAGATAATGAACACTGAAGCTTTCTTT.

The V call is TRBV30, the J call TRBJ2-2; D is uncertain. The CDR3 spans 14 residues. The V end lost 3 bases, the J end lost 5 bases, and 13 bases lay between the germline ends. Germline loops: CDR1 GTSNPN, CDR2 SVGIG (reference sequence). The CDR3 protein is CAWSAGRTTGELFF. Here the CDR3 DNA reads TGTGCCTGGAGCGCTGGACGAACAACCGGGGAGCTGTTTTTT.

J is TRBJ1-2 and V is TRBV5-6; 8 bases are a match to TRBD1. With 8 bases clipped from V and 7 bases from J, the junction kept 13 bases outside the gene matches. This CDR3 is built from 14 residues. Germline assignment: CDR1 SGHDT and CDR2 YYEEEE. DNA for the CDR3: TGTGCCAGTAACCAGGGGGCTAATGTACGTGGCTACACCTTC. It specifies CASNQGANVRGYTF.

V and J are TRBV29-1 and TRBJ1-4, with D perhaps TRBD1 (6 bases). Per the germline V gene, CDR1 is SQVTM and CDR2 is ANQGSEA. V was clipped by 5 bases and J by 2 bases, with 9 bases between them. The CDR3 is 13 amino acids. This chain's CDR3 is CSVQDSTNEKLFF. CDR3 in DNA: TGCAGCGTTCAGGACAGCACTAATGAAAAACTGTTTTTT.

The V and J genes are TRBV6-5 and TRBJ2-5; 12 bases line up with TRBD2. V trimming: 6 bases; J trimming: 5 bases; junction bases outside the gene matches: 7. CDR1 is MNHEY and CDR2 is SVGAGI in the germline V gene. The CDR3 is 15 residues long. The CDR3 reads CASRPDTSGGETQYF. The DNA of the CDR3 is TGTGCCAGCAGGCCCGATACTAGCGGGGGGGAGACCCAGTACTTC.

The rearrangement joins TRBV5-1 to TRBJ2-7; TRBD1 matches at 8 bases. Germline V CDR1 and CDR2: SGHRS, YFSETQ. V trimming: 0 bases; J trimming: 3 bases; junction bases outside the gene matches: 8. The CDR3 is made up of 16 amino acids. The CDR3 DNA reads as TGCGCCAGCAGCTTGGAAGGGACAGGACCTTACTACGAGCAGTACTTC. Its protein product is CASSLEGTGPYYEQYF.

The chain combines TRBV7-9 with TRBJ2-2; D is possibly TRBD2 (5 bases). Germline CDR1 reads SEHNR; CDR2 reads FQNEAQ (reference sequence). There are 16 residues in the CDR3. V lost 0 bases and J 3 bases, leaving 11 bases between the germline ends. The CDR3 is CASSLAGAEYTGELFF. CDR3 nucleotides: TGTGCCAGCAGCTTAGCAGGAGCGGAGTACACCGGGGAGCTGTTTTTT. Complete variable domain (other parts from reference TRBV7-9 and TRBJ2-2): DTGVSQNPRHKITKRGQNVTFRCDPISEHNRLYWYRQTLGQGPEFLTYFQNEAQLEKSRLLSDRFSAERPKGSFSTLEIQRTEQGDSAMYLCASSLAGAEYTGELFFGEGSRLTVL.

This sequence joins TRBV5-4 and TRBJ2-7; 10 nucleotides match TRBD2. Germline V gene sequence: CDR1 SGHNT, CDR2 YYREEE (reference sequence). This CDR3 contains 20 residues. The V segment lost 3 bases and the J segment 4 bases; nucleotides outside the gene matches: 22. CDR3 nucleotide sequence: TGTGCCAGCAGCTCAAAAGACAGGGTGAGCGCTAGCGGGAGATTATACGAGCAGTACTTC. It is translated as CASSSKDRVSASGRLYEQYF.

CDR3 sequence (DNA): TGTGCCAGCAGCTTTGGAGCGGGAGTCTACAATGAGCAGTTCTTC. Protein product: CASSFGAGVYNEQFF. V and J are TRBV11-2 and TRBJ2-1; 8 nucleotides line up with TRBD2. The length of the CDR3 is 15 residues. The ends lost 3 bases at V and 3 bases at J; junction bases unmatched: 4. Germline values: CDR1 SGHAT, CDR2 FQNNGV. The whole variable domain, remainder taken from reference TRBV11-2 and TRBJ2-1, is EAGVAQSPRYKIIEKRQSVAFWCNPISGHATLYWYQQILGQGPKLLIQFQNNGVVDDSQLPKDRFSAERLKGVDSTLKIQPAKLEDSAVYLCASSFGAGVYNEQFFGPGTRLTVL.

V gene TRBV5-1 combines with J gene TRBJ1-1; TRBD1 matches at 7 bases. Germline trimming cut 4 bases from V and 1 base from J; bases unmatched to any gene: 7. The germline V gene has CDR1 SGHRS and CDR2 YFSETQ. The length of the CDR3 is 15 residues. The CDR3 sequence is CASSEYRGRNTEAFF. The DNA for the CDR3 is TGCGCCAGCAGCGAATACAGGGGAAGGAACACTGAAGCTTTCTTT.

The genes are TRBV28 and TRBJ1-2; D is unclear. CDR1 and CDR2 (germline): MDHEN, SYDVKM. The V end lost 3 bases, the J end lost 7 bases, and 18 bases lay between the germline ends. The CDR3 covers 15 residues. CDR3 sequence (DNA): TGTGCCAGCAGTTTCCGCGGTTACACCCGGGGTGGCTACACCTTC. As protein: CASSFRGYTRGGYTF.

The chain couples TRBV6-5 to TRBJ2-7; 9 bases match TRBD2. CDR3 length equals 15 residues. Per germline, CDR1 MNHEY and CDR2 SVGAGI. The V gene end was trimmed by 7 bases and the J gene end by 0 bases; junction bases not matched to a gene: 7. CDR3: CASMRSGGSSYEQYF. The CDR3 DNA reads as TGTGCCAGCATGAGAAGCGGGGGGAGCTCCTACGAGCAGTACTTC.

This clone was recorded only once. The V and J genes are TRBV4-1 and TRBJ2-1; TRBD2 agrees at 10 bases. Germline V gene data show CDR1 as MGHRA and CDR2 as YSYEKL. The length of the CDR3 is 16 residues. The junction had 8 bases not matched to a gene; V was cut back by 1 base and J by 8 bases. The DNA for the CDR3 is TGCGCCAGCAGCCAAGTCCGCGGGACTAGCGCATATGAGCAGTTCTTC. It is translated as CASSQVRGTSAYEQFF.

Concerning this clone itself: At one end the junction does not follow the germline gene, possibly because of a read error. The chain carries TRBV5-1 and TRBJ1-5; D unresolved. CDR3 length: 13 residues. Germline CDR1 and CDR2: SGHRS and YFSETQ. In nucleotides, the CDR3 is TGCGCCAGCATTCGAATAAACCAACCCCCAGCATATTTT. Translating gives CASIRINQPPAYF.

The genes are TRBV11-3 and TRBJ2-2, with unresolved D. The CDR3 loop spans 14 amino acids. Trimming stripped 8 bases from V and 5 bases from J, with 15 bases between. CDR1 is SGHNT and CDR2 is YENEEA in the germline V gene. The CDR3 DNA reads TGTGCCAGCTCTGAGAATCGAGGAACCGGGGAGCTGTTTTTT. Protein product: CASSENRGTGELFF.

The chain links TRBV4-1 to TRBJ2-1, with 7 bases fitting TRBD1. After removal of 9 bases from V and 2 bases from J, the junction contained 10 bases not matched to a gene. From germline, CDR1 is MGHRA and CDR2 YSYEKL. CDR3 length: 15 residues. CDR3 coding DNA: TGCGCCAGTCAGGACAGGAGACTTCCCTACAATGAGCAGTTCTTC. This encodes CASQDRRLPYNEQFF.